Listed below are T cell receptor beta chains from one sample, sequenced in a study of vaccination effects on CD4 cells after COVID-19. The repertoire was sequenced with immunoSEQ multiplex PCR; TCRdb's copy has only in-frame clones and lacks some. The profile covers 25,000 to 35,000 clones, with around 75% appearing a single time and around 30% taken by the ten largest. Antigens for these TCRs are unknown. Sequencing used CD4+ T cells from PBMCs cultured with SARS-CoV-2 spike peptides, obtained before COVID-19 vaccination. The receptors come from a human donor who received a COVID-19 vaccine. CDR3s leave out the opening cysteine and the closing phenylalanine or tryptophan. D genes are given only for firm matches. Size tells how often a clone was seen (once, few, many) or the class of an expanded clone, and some rows leave it out.

CDR3 protein,CDR3 length,D gene,V gene,clone size,J gene
ASSQTNTGELF,11,-,TRBV7-9,once,TRBJ2-2
ASSQGGGDSYQPQH,14,TRBD1,TRBV4-3,-,TRBJ1-5
ASSLLWGQGNTEAF,14,-,TRBV5-6,few,TRBJ1-1
SGHSNTEAF,9,-,TRBV29-1,-,TRBJ1-1
ASSPMGVSTDTQY,13,-,TRBV6-2/TRBV6-3,few,TRBJ2-3
ASRGQGANYGYT,12,TRBD1,TRBV6-4,-,TRBJ1-2
ASSPSGTGYGYT,12,TRBD1,TRBV3-1/TRBV3-2,-,TRBJ1-2
ASSEGRIPGGEQF,13,TRBD2,TRBV2,-,TRBJ2-1
ASSRALYEQY,10,-,TRBV2,-,TRBJ2-7
ASSEQGGRHEQF,12,TRBD2,TRBV2,once,TRBJ2-1
ASTARRQQNYGYT,13,-,TRBV6-5,-,TRBJ1-2
ASSGTVSANTGELF,14,TRBD1,TRBV5-1,-,TRBJ2-2
AWSDPRRNSPLH,12,-,TRBV30,-,TRBJ1-6
ASSLSLAGDPYEQY,14,TRBD2,TRBV28,-,TRBJ2-7
ASSQVGTEAF,10,-,TRBV4-2,-,TRBJ1-1
ASRRHRNTEAF,11,-,TRBV13,-,TRBJ1-1
ASSPRGRNSPLH,12,-,TRBV3-1/TRBV3-2,-,TRBJ1-6
ASSLGLVEQF,10,-,TRBV7-2,-,TRBJ2-1
ASSLAHRVNQPQH,13,-,TRBV28,few,TRBJ1-5
ASSLYPTGQGRSNQPQH,17,TRBD1,TRBV5-1,few,TRBJ1-5
ASSRTGDGNTIY,12,TRBD1,TRBV6-5,few,TRBJ1-3
ASSVDREGTGELF,13,-,TRBV2,once,TRBJ2-2
ASSLRLNTEAF,11,-,TRBV27,-,TRBJ1-1
ASSAGGFTDTQY,12,TRBD1,TRBV6-5,-,TRBJ2-3
ATKTGQGPGELF,12,TRBD1,TRBV19,-,TRBJ2-2
ASSADRAQETQY,12,TRBD1,TRBV2,-,TRBJ2-5
ASSEMVTTQY,10,-,TRBV6-1,-,TRBJ2-3
ASKGGTGGEKLF,12,TRBD1,TRBV6-5,-,TRBJ1-4
ASSLGAGTRTEAF,13,-,TRBV7-9,once,TRBJ1-1
ASSLYGLIRDGYT,13,-,TRBV5-6,-,TRBJ1-2
ASSQDSPGSSYEQY,14,-,TRBV14,-,TRBJ2-7
ASSRTSGGAYETQY,14,TRBD2,TRBV2,-,TRBJ2-5
SASSTGRENTIY,12,TRBD1,TRBV20-1,-,TRBJ1-3
AWSVPLAGDEQF,12,TRBD2,TRBV30,-,TRBJ2-1
ASSVPSTDTQY,11,-,TRBV7-2,-,TRBJ2-3
ASRLDGADNSPLH,13,-,TRBV6-6,-,TRBJ1-6
ASSPQGREDTEAF,13,TRBD1,TRBV7-9,few,TRBJ1-1
ASSPGATNEKLF,12,-,TRBV27,-,TRBJ1-4
ASSLTAITEKLF,12,-,TRBV19,-,TRBJ1-4
ASSELRGSGNTIY,13,-,TRBV2,-,TRBJ1-3
ASSLVGGPSYEQY,13,-,TRBV7-8,few,TRBJ2-7
ASSSPLAGLSYEQY,14,TRBD2,TRBV28,-,TRBJ2-7
ASSFGTGRYNEQF,13,TRBD1,TRBV7-2,-,TRBJ2-1
ASSLERAGELF,11,-,TRBV5-1,once,TRBJ2-2
ASSATSGTETQY,12,TRBD2,TRBV18,-,TRBJ2-5
SVSTGGPYEQY,11,TRBD2,TRBV29-1,-,TRBJ2-7